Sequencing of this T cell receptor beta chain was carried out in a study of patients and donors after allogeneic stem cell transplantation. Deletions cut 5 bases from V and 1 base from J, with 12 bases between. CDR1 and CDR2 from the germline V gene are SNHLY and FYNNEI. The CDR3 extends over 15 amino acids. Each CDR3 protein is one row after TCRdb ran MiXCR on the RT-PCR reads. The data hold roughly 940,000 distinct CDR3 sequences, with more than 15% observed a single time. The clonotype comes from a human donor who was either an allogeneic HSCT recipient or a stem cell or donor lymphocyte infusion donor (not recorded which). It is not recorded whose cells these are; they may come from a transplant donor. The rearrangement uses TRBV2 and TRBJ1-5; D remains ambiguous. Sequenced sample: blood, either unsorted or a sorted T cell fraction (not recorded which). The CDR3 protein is CASSPDGRSNQPQHF. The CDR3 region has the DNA TGTGCCAGCAGTCCGGACGGGAGAAGCAATCAGCCCCAGCATTTT. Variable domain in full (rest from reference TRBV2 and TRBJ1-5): EPEVTQTPSHQVTQMGQEVILRCVPISNHLYFYWYRQILGQKVEFLVSFYNNEISEKSEIFDDQFSVERPDGSNFTLKIRSTKLEDSAMYFCASSPDGRSNQPQHFGDGTRLSIL.